The 23 T cell receptor beta chains in this list originate from one sample, sequenced in a study of blood T cell repertoires in COVID-19. Here immunoSEQ multiplex PCR was the method, and the copy in TCRdb shows in-frame clones only, minus some. The sample gives 90,000 to 130,000 clones, roughly 84% of which show up once; approximately 0.76% is in the top ten. The sequenced sample was peripheral blood. These receptors came from a woman aged 70-85 years with acute or convalescent COVID-19.

The V and J genes are TRBV2 and TRBJ1-1, with D tentatively TRBD1 (5 bases). Germline CDR1 is SNHLY and CDR2 is FYNNEI. The V end was cut by 1 base, the J end by 8 bases, with 11 bases between. CDR3 length: 13 residues. The CDR3 protein is CASSEEGRLEAFF. CDR3 sequence (DNA): TGTGCCAGCAGTGAAGAGGGGCGCCTCGAAGCTTTCTTT.

J is TRBJ1-5 and V is TRBV5-7; D not resolved. TRBV5-7 is known as an ORF, though its function is uncertain. This CDR3 region has 14 residues. Trimming took off 3 bases at V and 4 bases at J, with 11 bases between the two ends. In DNA form, the CDR3 reads TGTGCCAGCAGCTCCCTGCGGGGAAATCAGCCCCAGCATTTT. This codes for CASSSLRGNQPQHF.

V usage is TRBV28 and J usage is TRBJ2-2; D is unclear. The CDR3 covers 13 residues. CDR1 is MDHEN and CDR2 is SYDVKM in the germline V gene. V dropped 7 bases and J dropped 1 base, with 7 bases sitting between them. The CDR3 region is CASTDMNTGELFF. CDR3 coding DNA: TGTGCCAGCACTGACATGAACACCGGGGAGCTGTTTTTT. The full variable domain, completed using reference TRBV28 and TRBJ2-2, is DVKVTQSSRYLVKRTGEKVFLECVQDMDHENMFWYRQDPGLGLRLIYFSYDVKMKEKGDIPEGYSVSREKKERFSLILESASTNQTSMYLCASTDMNTGELFFGEGSRLTVL.

In this sample, this clone turned up once. V and J are TRBV29-1 and TRBJ2-1; D is unresolved. The V end lost 0 bases, the J end lost 9 bases, and 21 bases lay between the germline ends. Looked up from germline, CDR1 is SQVTM and CDR2 is ANQGSEA. This CDR3 comprises 16 residues. The DNA of the CDR3 is TGCAGCGTTGAAGAAGCTCTGGAGCGAAGCTCGGGTGAGCAGTTCTTC. Protein sequence: CSVEEALERSSGEQFF.

This CDR3 reads CASSPGGGGYGYTF. Here the CDR3 DNA reads TGTGCCAGCAGCCCCGGAGGGGGGGGCTATGGCTACACCTTC. The chain joins TRBV7-3 to TRBJ1-2, with D possibly being TRBD1 (6 bases). CDR1 is SGHTA, CDR2 FQGTGA, per germline. Trimming left V 5 bases short and J 4 bases short, with 14 bases between. The CDR3 consists of 14 residues.

The rearrangement links TRBV28 to TRBJ2-5, with 14 positions matching TRBD2. From germline, CDR1 is MDHEN and CDR2 SYDVKM. CDR3 length: 18 residues. After removal of 4 bases from V and 6 bases from J, the junction contained 13 bases not matched to a gene. The CDR3 coding sequence is TGTGCCAGCAGTTCATACCGACTAGCGGGAGGGCCAGGAAAGACCCAGTACTTC. It codes for CASSSYRLAGGPGKTQYF.

This chain uses TRBV6-5 with TRBJ2-5, with 15 positions matching TRBD2. V lost 6 bases to trimming and J lost 5 bases; unmatched junction nucleotides: 1. The CDR3 runs to 14 residues. Looked up from germline, CDR1 is MNHEY and CDR2 is SVGAGI. CDR3 sequence (DNA): TGTGCCAGCAGCGGGACTAGCGGGGGGGAGACCCAGTACTTC. Residues: CASSGTSGGETQYF.

The rearrangement joins TRBV7-3 to TRBJ2-2; D perhaps matches TRBD2 (7 bases). The CDR3 runs to 15 residues. V dropped 2 bases and J dropped 4 bases, with 11 bases sitting between them. Germline CDR1 is SGHTA and CDR2 is FQGTGA. The CDR3: CASSLVGGGTGELFF. The CDR3 nucleotides are TGTGCCAGCAGCTTAGTGGGAGGGGGCACCGGGGAGCTGTTTTTT.

The chain employs TRBV28 and TRBJ2-4, with D maybe TRBD2 (6 bases). This CDR3 is built from 16 residues. Per the germline V gene, CDR1 is MDHEN and CDR2 is SYDVKM. Deletions cut 6 bases from V and 1 base from J, with 16 bases between. CDR3 sequence: CASSKWRVGAKNIQYF. As DNA, the CDR3 is TGTGCCAGCAGCAAATGGAGGGTTGGTGCCAAAAACATTCAGTACTTC. Using reference TRBV28 and TRBJ2-4 for the parts outside the CDR3, the full variable domain is DVKVTQSSRYLVKRTGEKVFLECVQDMDHENMFWYRQDPGLGLRLIYFSYDVKMKEKGDIPEGYSVSREKKERFSLILESASTNQTSMYLCASSKWRVGAKNIQYFGAGTRLSVL.

The gene calls are TRBV29-1 and TRBJ2-7; 9 nucleotides line up with TRBD1. The V and J ends lost 6 bases and 0 bases, in that order; junction bases with no gene match: 6. CDR1 and CDR2 (germline): SQVTM, ANQGSEA. The CDR3 contains 14 residues. Written as DNA, the CDR3 is TGCAGCGTCTCGGGACAGGGCACCTCCTACGAGCAGTACTTC. It specifies CSVSGQGTSYEQYF.

The rearrangement joins TRBV4-1 to TRBJ2-7, with D possibly being TRBD1 (5 bases). The CDR3 runs to 14 residues. Trimming took off 0 bases at V and 1 base at J, with 7 bases between the two ends. The germline gives CDR1 MGHRA, CDR2 YSYEKL. As DNA, the CDR3 is TGCGCCAGCAGCCAAGATGGGGCATCCTACGAGCAGTACTTC. Protein sequence: CASSQDGASYEQYF.

This chain joins TRBV10-3 and TRBJ1-5; a possible D gene is TRBD1 (6 bases). CDR1 is ENHRY, CDR2 SYGVKD, per germline. This CDR3 is 17 amino acids long. The germline V and J ends were trimmed by 4 bases and 1 base, with 17 bases remaining between them. CDR3 sequence reads: CAISGGPRGQSNQPQHF. The DNA of the CDR3 is TGTGCCATCAGTGGGGGCCCCCGAGGACAGAGCAATCAGCCCCAGCATTTT.

This clone was seen a single time. The chain has TRBV6-5 and TRBJ2-7; 10 bases match TRBD1. The CDR3 contains 13 residues. The J segment lost 3 bases and the V segment lost 7 bases, leaving 3 bases of the junction unmatched. The V gene's germline CDR1 is MNHEY and CDR2 SVGAGI. CDR3 residues: CASKGQGFYEQYF. DNA of the CDR3: TGTGCCAGCAAGGGACAGGGGTTCTACGAGCAGTACTTC.

The chain links TRBV6-6 to TRBJ2-5, with D possibly being TRBD2 (6 bases). The CDR3 covers 16 residues. Germline lookup yields CDR1 MNHNY and CDR2 SVGAGI (reference sequence). The V gene lost 5 bases and the J gene lost 5 bases, with 21 bases spanning the gap. CDR3: CASSTSLFGGAETQYF. The CDR3 region has the DNA TGTGCCAGCAGTACTTCCCTCTTTGGAGGGGCGGAGACCCAGTACTTC.

The chain combines TRBV28 with TRBJ2-7, with 8 bases that match TRBD2. Germline trimming cut 3 bases from V and 2 bases from J; bases unmatched to any gene: 3. The CDR3 length is 14 residues. Germline loops: CDR1 MDHEN, CDR2 SYDVKM. CDR3 coding DNA: TGTGCCAGCAGTTTCGGGGGGGTCCCCTACGAGCAGTACTTC. Its protein product is CASSFGGVPYEQYF. Full variable domain (remainder filled in from reference TRBV28 and TRBJ2-7): DVKVTQSSRYLVKRTGEKVFLECVQDMDHENMFWYRQDPGLGLRLIYFSYDVKMKEKGDIPEGYSVSREKKERFSLILESASTNQTSMYLCASSFGGVPYEQYFGPGTRLTVT.

The V gene is TRBV6-1, the J gene TRBJ2-5, with 9 bases aligning to TRBD2. The germline gives CDR1 MNHNS, CDR2 SASEGT. J lost 4 bases, V lost 2 bases, and 5 bases had no gene match. The CDR3 totals 15 residues. The CDR3 sequence is CASSEQPRGGETQYF. The CDR3 DNA reads TGTGCCAGCAGTGAACAACCGCGGGGGGGAGAGACCCAGTACTTC.

This sequence joins TRBV3-1 (or the pseudogene TRBV3-2) and TRBJ1-1, with 9 bases that match TRBD1. Germline V gives CDR1 LGHDT, CDR2 YNNKEL (reference sequence). The trim removed 6 bases at V and 2 bases at J, leaving 1 base unmatched. The CDR3 contains 13 residues. The CDR3 sequence is CASRQGANTEAFF. CDR3 coding DNA: TGTGCCAGCAGACAGGGGGCAAACACTGAAGCTTTCTTT.

This clone has a single count. One junction end disagrees with the germline gene, perhaps due to a read error. The chain uses TRBV6-2 or TRBV6-3 and TRBJ1-3; D remains unclear. Germline V gives CDR1 MNHEY, CDR2 SVGEGT. The CDR3 extends over 13 amino acids. DNA of the CDR3: TGTGCCAGCAGTCCCCTGTTTGGAGACACCATATATTTT. Translating gives CASSPLFGDTIYF.

The chain couples TRBV19 to TRBJ1-5, with TRBD1 matching over 9 bases. The CDR3 covers 13 residues. Germline V gene lookup returns CDR1 LNHDA and CDR2 SQIVND (reference sequence). The V and J ends lost 10 bases and 6 bases, in that order; junction bases with no gene match: 7. The CDR3 nucleotides are TGTGCCACCGGACAGGGGATCAGTCAGCCCCAGCATTTT. Translated: CATGQGISQPQHF.

This chain connects TRBV19 to TRBJ1-5; 7 positions agree with TRBD1. The CDR3 runs 16 residues. With V trimmed by 1 base and J by 6 bases, 9 bases remained unmatched. Germline assignment: CDR1 LNHDA and CDR2 SQIVND (reference sequence). DNA for the CDR3: TGTGCCAGTAGTATAGGGACCGGGACAGAGGGTCAGCCCCAGCATTTT. Protein sequence: CASSIGTGTEGQPQHF.

The rearrangement uses TRBV11-2 and TRBJ2-3; 9 bases are shared with TRBD2. The length of the CDR3 is 16 residues. The V and J ends lost 4 bases and 0 bases, in that order; junction bases with no gene match: 5. In germline, CDR1 is SGHAT, CDR2 FQNNGV. The CDR3 protein is CASSSNSGGSTDTQYF. CDR3 DNA: TGTGCCAGCAGCTCCAATAGCGGGGGAAGCACAGATACGCAGTATTTT. Supplemented by reference TRBV11-2 and TRBJ2-3, the full variable domain reads EAGVAQSPRYKIIEKRQSVAFWCNPISGHATLYWYQQILGQGPKLLIQFQNNGVVDDSQLPKDRFSAERLKGVDSTLKIQPAKLEDSAVYLCASSSNSGGSTDTQYFGPGTRLTVL.

This chain links TRBV19 with TRBJ2-7, with 8 positions matching TRBD1. CDR1 and CDR2 from the germline V gene are LNHDA and SQIVND (reference sequence). V gave up 3 bases and J gave up 3 bases; unmatched junction bases: 10. There are 16 residues in the CDR3. CDR3 nucleotides: TGTGCCAGTAGTATTACGTTGTCTGACAGGGGCTACGAGCAGTACTTC. Amino acids: CASSITLSDRGYEQYF.

This sequence joins TRBV6-5 and TRBJ2-1; maybe TRBD2 (6 bases). Trimming removed 7 bases at V and 6 bases at J, with 16 bases between. CDR1 and CDR2 (germline): MNHEY, SVGAGI. This CDR3 contains 14 residues. The CDR3 sequence is CASKGLAKINEQFF. The CDR3 nucleotides read TGTGCCAGCAAGGGACTGGCTAAGATCAATGAGCAGTTCTTC.